This T cell receptor (beta chain) emerged from a study of blood T cell repertoires in COVID-19. J gave up 8 bases and V 5 bases, and 5 bases lay outside the gene matches. Germline lookup yields CDR1 MRHNA and CDR2 SNTAGT. The CDR3 is 13 residues long. In the study's own analysis: For nucleated cells, counts were estimated from reference gene primer amplification. Using immunoSEQ multiplex PCR, the repertoire was profiled, and TCRdb retains in-frame clones only, with some absent. D and trimming were read from the DNA, whereas the V and J calls and clone size are those reported in that table. The sample shows a few hundred thousand clones, around nine tenths of them seen only once.

The TCR comes from a woman aged 60-75 years with COVID-19, enrolled during active disease. The chain links TRBV6-4 to TRBJ2-1; 8 bases map to TRBD1. Sample: peripheral blood. The CDR3 sequence: CASSWAGGYEQFF. In nucleotides, the CDR3 is TGTGCCAGCAGTTGGGCAGGGGGCTATGAGCAGTTCTTC.